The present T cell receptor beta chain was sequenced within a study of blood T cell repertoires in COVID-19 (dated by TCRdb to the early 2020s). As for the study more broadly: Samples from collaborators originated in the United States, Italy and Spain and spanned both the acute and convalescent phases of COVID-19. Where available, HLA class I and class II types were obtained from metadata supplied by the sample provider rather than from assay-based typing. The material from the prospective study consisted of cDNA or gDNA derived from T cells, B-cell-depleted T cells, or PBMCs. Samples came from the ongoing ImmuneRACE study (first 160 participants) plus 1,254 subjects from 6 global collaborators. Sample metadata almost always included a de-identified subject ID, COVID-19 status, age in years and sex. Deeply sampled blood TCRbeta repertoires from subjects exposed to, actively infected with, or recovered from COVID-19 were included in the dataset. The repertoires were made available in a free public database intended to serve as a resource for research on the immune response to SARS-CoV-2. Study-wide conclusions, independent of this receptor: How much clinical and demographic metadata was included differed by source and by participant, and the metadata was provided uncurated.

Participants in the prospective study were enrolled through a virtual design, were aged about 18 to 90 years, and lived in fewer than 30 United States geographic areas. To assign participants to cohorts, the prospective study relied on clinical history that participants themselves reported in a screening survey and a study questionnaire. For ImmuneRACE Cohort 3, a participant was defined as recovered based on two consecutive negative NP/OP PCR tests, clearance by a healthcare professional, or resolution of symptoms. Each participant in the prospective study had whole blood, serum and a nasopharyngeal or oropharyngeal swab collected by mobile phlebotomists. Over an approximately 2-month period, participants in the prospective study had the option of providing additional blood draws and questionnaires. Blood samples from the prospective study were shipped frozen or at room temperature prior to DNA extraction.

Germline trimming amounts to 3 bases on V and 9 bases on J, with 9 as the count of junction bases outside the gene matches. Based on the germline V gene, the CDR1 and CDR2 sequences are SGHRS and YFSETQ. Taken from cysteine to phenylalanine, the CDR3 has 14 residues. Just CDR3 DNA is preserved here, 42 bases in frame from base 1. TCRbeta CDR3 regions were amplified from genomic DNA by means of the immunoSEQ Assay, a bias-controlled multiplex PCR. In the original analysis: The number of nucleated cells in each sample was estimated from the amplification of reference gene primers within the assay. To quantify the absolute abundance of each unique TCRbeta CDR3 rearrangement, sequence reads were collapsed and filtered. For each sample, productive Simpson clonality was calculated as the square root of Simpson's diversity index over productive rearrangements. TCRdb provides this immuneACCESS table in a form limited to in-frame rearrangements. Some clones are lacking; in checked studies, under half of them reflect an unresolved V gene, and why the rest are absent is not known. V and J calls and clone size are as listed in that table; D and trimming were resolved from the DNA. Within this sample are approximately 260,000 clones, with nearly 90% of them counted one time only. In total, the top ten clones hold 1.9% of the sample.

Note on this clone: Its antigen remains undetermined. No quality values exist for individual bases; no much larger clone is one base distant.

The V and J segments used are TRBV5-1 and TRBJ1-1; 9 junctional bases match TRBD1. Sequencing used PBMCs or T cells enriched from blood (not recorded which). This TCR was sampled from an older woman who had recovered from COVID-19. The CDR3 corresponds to CASSSDPGTGKAFF. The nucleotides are TGCGCCAGCAGCTCGGACCCCGGGACAGGGAAAGCTTTCTTT.